This is a list of T cell receptor beta chains from one sample in a study of blood T cell repertoires in COVID-19. Profiled with immunoSEQ multiplex PCR; TCRdb holds only in-frame clones, not every one. Counted here are roughly 260,000 clones, around 90% occurring once; the ten biggest clones make up 2.5% to 3%. The sample taken for sequencing was PBMCs or T cells enriched from blood (not recorded which). These receptor sequences come from a woman aged 25 to 45 with acute COVID-19. Both conserved end residues are part of each CDR3. Fields, in order: V gene, clone size, D gene, J gene, CDR3 DNA, CDR3 protein. The D gene is left open where the match is weak. Clone size is shown for a subset of rows, as once, few, many or a class of expanded clone.

V gene: TRBV6-1; clone size: -; D gene: -; J gene: TRBJ1-2; CDR3 DNA: TGTGCCAGCAGTGAAGCACCAGGTCGGTATGGCTACACCTTC; CDR3 protein: CASSEAPGRYGYTF
V gene: TRBV2; clone size: -; D gene: -; J gene: TRBJ2-3; CDR3 DNA: TGTGCCAGCAGCCGGGGAGATACGCAGTATTTT; CDR3 protein: CASSRGDTQYF
V gene: TRBV15; clone size: once; D gene: -; J gene: TRBJ2-7; CDR3 DNA: TGTGCCACCAGCGACGGAGGCGAGCAGTACTTC; CDR3 protein: CATSDGGEQYF
V gene: TRBV10-1; clone size: -; D gene: -; J gene: TRBJ2-3; CDR3 DNA: TGCGCCAGCAGGGCAGGGGGCACAGATACGCAGTATTTT; CDR3 protein: CASRAGGTDTQYF
V gene: TRBV7-9; clone size: -; D gene: TRBD1; J gene: TRBJ2-2; CDR3 DNA: TGTGCCAGCGACTACAAGGGACAGTCGAACACCGGGGAGCTGTTTTTT; CDR3 protein: CASDYKGQSNTGELFF
V gene: TRBV11-2; clone size: -; D gene: -; J gene: TRBJ1-2; CDR3 DNA: TGTGCCAGCAGCCGAATACAGGGTAGGGGCTACACCTTC; CDR3 protein: CASSRIQGRGYTF
V gene: TRBV19; clone size: -; D gene: TRBD2; J gene: TRBJ2-3; CDR3 DNA: TGTGCCAGTAGTCGGACTAGCGGGGGGGTGGTCTCTCTAGATACGCAGTATTTT; CDR3 protein: CASSRTSGGVVSLDTQYF
V gene: TRBV19; clone size: -; D gene: TRBD1; J gene: TRBJ1-6; CDR3 DNA: TGTGCCAGTAGTACCTCGGGACAGGGTTGGAATTCACCCCTCCACTTT; CDR3 protein: CASSTSGQGWNSPLHF
V gene: TRBV5-1; clone size: -; D gene: -; J gene: TRBJ1-1; CDR3 DNA: TGCGCCAGCAGCTTGGCAGGGATGTCGAACACTGAAGCTTTCTTT; CDR3 protein: CASSLAGMSNTEAFF
V gene: TRBV28; clone size: -; D gene: -; J gene: TRBJ1-1; CDR3 DNA: TGTGCCAGCGTTGGAGGGGCCGGTACAGTCCAGTCGAACACTGAAGCTTTCTTT; CDR3 protein: CASVGGAGTVQSNTEAFF
V gene: TRBV3-1/TRBV3-2; clone size: -; D gene: -; J gene: TRBJ1-1; CDR3 DNA: TGTGCCAGCAGTTTAGGGGGGGACACTGAAGCTTTCTTT; CDR3 protein: CASSLGGDTEAFF
V gene: TRBV28; clone size: -; D gene: -; J gene: TRBJ1-5; CDR3 DNA: TGTGCCAGCAGTTCCCCTCCCCCTGGGACAAATCAGCCCCAGCATTTT; CDR3 protein: CASSSPPPGTNQPQHF
V gene: TRBV2; clone size: -; D gene: TRBD2; J gene: TRBJ2-7; CDR3 DNA: TGTGCCAGCCATGAACAGCGGGGGGGCCAAGAGCAGTACTTC; CDR3 protein: CASHEQRGGQEQYF
V gene: TRBV7-9; clone size: -; D gene: -; J gene: TRBJ1-1; CDR3 DNA: TGTGCCAGCAGCACCCGAAACAGGGAGGGCTTAGGTGAAGCTTTCTTT; CDR3 protein: CASSTRNREGLGEAFF
V gene: TRBV3-1/TRBV3-2; clone size: -; D gene: -; J gene: TRBJ1-1; CDR3 DNA: TGTGCCAGCAGCCCGCGGACTGGGTATAACACTGAAGCTTTCTTT; CDR3 protein: CASSPRTGYNTEAFF
V gene: TRBV5-1; clone size: -; D gene: TRBD2; J gene: TRBJ2-1; CDR3 DNA: TGCGCCAGCAGCTGGATGGGACTAGCGGGGGGTAGTGAGCAGTTCTTC; CDR3 protein: CASSWMGLAGGSEQFF
V gene: TRBV6-5; clone size: -; D gene: -; J gene: TRBJ1-2; CDR3 DNA: TGTGCCAGCAATATGGACACTTCCTATGGCTACACCTTC; CDR3 protein: CASNMDTSYGYTF
V gene: TRBV4-3; clone size: few; D gene: TRBD1; J gene: TRBJ1-5; CDR3 DNA: TGCGCCAGCAGCCATGGACAGGATCAGCCCCAGCATTTT; CDR3 protein: CASSHGQDQPQHF
V gene: TRBV7-9; clone size: -; D gene: -; J gene: TRBJ2-7; CDR3 DNA: TGTGCCAGCAGCCGCGGGACCTCCTACGAGCAGTACTTC; CDR3 protein: CASSRGTSYEQYF
V gene: TRBV23-1; clone size: -; D gene: TRBD1; J gene: TRBJ1-2; CDR3 DNA: TGCGCCAGCAGTCCGGATGAGGACAGGGCTAGTAACGCTAACTATGGCTACACCTTC; CDR3 protein: CASSPDEDRASNANYGYTF
V gene: TRBV19; clone size: -; D gene: TRBD1; J gene: TRBJ1-2; CDR3 DNA: TGTGCCAGTTTGGACAGGATGGGCTATGGCTACACCTTC; CDR3 protein: CASLDRMGYGYTF
V gene: TRBV3-1/TRBV3-2; clone size: -; D gene: -; J gene: TRBJ2-1; CDR3 DNA: TGTGCCAGCAGCCCAACACAGGGTTCAAATGAGCAGTTCTTC; CDR3 protein: CASSPTQGSNEQFF
V gene: TRBV2; clone size: -; D gene: -; J gene: TRBJ1-6; CDR3 DNA: TGTGCCAGTCAGCCCGGGGAATTAGGGTCACCCCTCCACTTT; CDR3 protein: CASQPGELGSPLHF
V gene: TRBV3-1/TRBV3-2; clone size: once; D gene: -; J gene: TRBJ1-1; CDR3 DNA: TGTGCCAGCAGCGAAGACGGGGTCATAACTGAAGCTTTCTTT; CDR3 protein: CASSEDGVITEAFF
V gene: TRBV27; clone size: -; D gene: TRBD2; J gene: TRBJ2-1; CDR3 DNA: TGTGCCAGCAGTTTAGGGGCTAGCGGGGGGACCCTCCTCAATGAGCAGTTCTTC; CDR3 protein: CASSLGASGGTLLNEQFF
V gene: TRBV9; clone size: -; D gene: -; J gene: TRBJ1-1; CDR3 DNA: TGTGCCAGCAGCGTAGGGGCAGGGAACACTGAAGCTTTCTTT; CDR3 protein: CASSVGAGNTEAFF
V gene: TRBV29-1; clone size: -; D gene: -; J gene: TRBJ2-5; CDR3 DNA: TGCAGCGTCGCCCGGGTGTCGAGAGAGGGGACCCAGTACTTC; CDR3 protein: CSVARVSREGTQYF
V gene: TRBV5-1; clone size: -; D gene: TRBD1; J gene: TRBJ1-2; CDR3 DNA: TGCGCCAGCAGCCCGGGAGCAAGGACAGGGGGCGGCGGCTATGGCTACACCTTC; CDR3 protein: CASSPGARTGGGGYGYTF